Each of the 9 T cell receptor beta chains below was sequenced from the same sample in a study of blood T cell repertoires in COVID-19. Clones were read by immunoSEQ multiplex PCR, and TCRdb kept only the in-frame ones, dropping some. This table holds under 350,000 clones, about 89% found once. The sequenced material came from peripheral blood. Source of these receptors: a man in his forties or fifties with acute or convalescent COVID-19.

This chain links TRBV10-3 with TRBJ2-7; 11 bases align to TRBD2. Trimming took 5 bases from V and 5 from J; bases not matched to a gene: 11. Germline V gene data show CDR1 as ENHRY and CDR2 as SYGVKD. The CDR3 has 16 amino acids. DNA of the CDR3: TGTGCCATCAGTAGTACTCTTAGCGGGGGGGCGCACGAGCAGTACTTC. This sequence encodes CAISSTLSGGAHEQYF.

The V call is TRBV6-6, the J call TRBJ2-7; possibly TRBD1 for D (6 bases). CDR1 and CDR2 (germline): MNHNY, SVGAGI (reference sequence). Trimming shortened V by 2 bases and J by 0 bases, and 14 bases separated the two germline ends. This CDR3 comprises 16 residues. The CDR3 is CASSYGGVLYSYEQYF. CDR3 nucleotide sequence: TGTGCCAGCAGTTACGGGGGCGTTCTTTACTCCTACGAGCAGTACTTC.

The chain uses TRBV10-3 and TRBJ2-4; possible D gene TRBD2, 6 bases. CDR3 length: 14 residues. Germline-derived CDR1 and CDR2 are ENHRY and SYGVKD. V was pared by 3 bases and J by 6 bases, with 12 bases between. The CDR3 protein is CAISDTGVGNIQYF. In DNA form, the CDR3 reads TGTGCCATCAGTGACACGGGGGTGGGAAACATTCAGTACTTC.

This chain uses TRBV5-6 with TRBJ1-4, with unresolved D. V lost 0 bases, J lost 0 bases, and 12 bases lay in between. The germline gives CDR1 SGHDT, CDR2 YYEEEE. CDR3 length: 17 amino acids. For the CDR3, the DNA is TGTGCCAGCAGCTTGGTAGGCGCGGCTCCAACTAATGAAAAACTGTTTTTT. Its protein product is CASSLVGAAPTNEKLFF.

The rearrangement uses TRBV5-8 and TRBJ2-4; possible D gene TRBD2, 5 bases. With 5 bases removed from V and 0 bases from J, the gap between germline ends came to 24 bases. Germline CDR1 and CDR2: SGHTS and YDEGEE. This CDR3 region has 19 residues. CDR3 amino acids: CASRPSSLRVTLAKNIQYF. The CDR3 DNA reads TGTGCCAGCAGACCAAGTAGCCTGAGGGTAACCCTAGCCAAAAACATTCAGTACTTC.

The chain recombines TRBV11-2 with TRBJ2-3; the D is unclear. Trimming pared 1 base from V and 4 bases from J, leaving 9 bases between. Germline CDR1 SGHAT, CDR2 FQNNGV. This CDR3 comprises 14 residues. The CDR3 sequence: CASSLGLPPDTQYF. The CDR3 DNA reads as TGTGCCAGCAGCTTAGGACTGCCCCCAGATACGCAGTATTTT. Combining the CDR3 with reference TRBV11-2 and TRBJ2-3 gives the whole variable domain EAGVAQSPRYKIIEKRQSVAFWCNPISGHATLYWYQQILGQGPKLLIQFQNNGVVDDSQLPKDRFSAERLKGVDSTLKIQPAKLEDSAVYLCASSLGLPPDTQYFGPGTRLTVL.

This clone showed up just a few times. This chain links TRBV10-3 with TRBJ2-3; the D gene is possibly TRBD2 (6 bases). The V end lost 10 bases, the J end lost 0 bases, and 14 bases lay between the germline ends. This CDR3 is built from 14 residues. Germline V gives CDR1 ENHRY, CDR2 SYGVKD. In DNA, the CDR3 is TGTGCCAGCGGGACCTCGGCTAGCACAGATACGCAGTATTTT. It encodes CASGTSASTDTQYF.

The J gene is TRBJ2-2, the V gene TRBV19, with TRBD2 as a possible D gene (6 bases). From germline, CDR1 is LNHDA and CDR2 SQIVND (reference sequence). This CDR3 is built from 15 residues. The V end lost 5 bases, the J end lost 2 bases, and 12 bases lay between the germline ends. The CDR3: CASSSAGTNTGELFF. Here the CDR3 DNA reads TGTGCCAGTAGTTCAGCCGGGACTAACACCGGGGAGCTGTTTTTT.

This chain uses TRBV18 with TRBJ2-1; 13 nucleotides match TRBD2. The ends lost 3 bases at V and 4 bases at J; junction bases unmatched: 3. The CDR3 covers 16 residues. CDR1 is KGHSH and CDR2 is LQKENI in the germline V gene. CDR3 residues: CASSPRLAGGYNEQFF. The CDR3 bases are TGTGCCAGCTCACCGAGACTAGCGGGGGGTTACAATGAGCAGTTCTTC.